Sequencing of this TCR beta chain was carried out in a study of blood T cell repertoires in COVID-19. Background on the study: Samples taken during acute and convalescent COVID-19 were collected in the United States, Italy and Spain. T cells, B-cell-depleted T cells, or PBMCs provided the cDNA or gDNA that served as material.

Original data processing: The authors estimated nucleated cell counts from reference gene primer amplification. Libraries were prepared by immunoSEQ multiplex PCR; TCRdb keeps only in-frame clonotypes and omits some of them. V and J calls and clone size are given by that table; D and trimming were obtained from the DNA. The sample lists 160,000 or so clones, approximately 80% seen once, with more than 1.5% in the top ten. The CDR3 totals 14 residues. Germline loops: CDR1 SGHVS, CDR2 FQNEAQ. Between the trimmed V and J ends, which lost 4 bases and 11 bases, there was a span of 18 bases. This clone came up a few times.

This clonotype was sampled from a human donor in a cohort sampled during active COVID-19. The genes are TRBV7-8 and TRBJ2-1, with unresolved D. Sequenced: peripheral blood. The CDR3 loop reads CASSSHLALSQQFF. CDR3 nucleotides: TGTGCCAGCAGCTCGCATTTAGCCCTGAGCCAGCAGTTCTTC.